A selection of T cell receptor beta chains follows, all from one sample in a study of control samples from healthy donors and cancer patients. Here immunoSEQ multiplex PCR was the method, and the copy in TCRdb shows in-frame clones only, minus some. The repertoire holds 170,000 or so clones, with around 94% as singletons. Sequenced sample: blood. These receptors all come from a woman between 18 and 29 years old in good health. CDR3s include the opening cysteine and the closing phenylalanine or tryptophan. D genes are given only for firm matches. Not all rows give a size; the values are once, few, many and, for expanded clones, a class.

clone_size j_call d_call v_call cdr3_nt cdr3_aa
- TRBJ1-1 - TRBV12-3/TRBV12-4 TGTGCCAGCAGTTTAGCAGCGAACACTGAAGCTTTCTTT CASSLAANTEAFF
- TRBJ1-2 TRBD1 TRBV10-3 TGTGCCACTGGACAGGGGTCTAACTATGGCTACACCTTC CATGQGSNYGYTF
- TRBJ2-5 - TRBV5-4 TGTGCCAGCAGCTTGGCCTTAGTAGGGGAGACCCAGTACTTC CASSLALVGETQYF
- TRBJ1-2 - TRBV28 TGTGCCAGCAGCCCCAATATCCGACAAGGACCTTATGGCTACACCTTC CASSPNIRQGPYGYTF
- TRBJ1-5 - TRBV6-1 TGTGCCAGCAGTGAAGTGTCAGGGCAGCCCCAGCATTTT CASSEVSGQPQHF
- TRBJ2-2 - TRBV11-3 TGTGCCAGCAGCTCCGGGTTCCCAAACACCGGGGAGCTGTTTTTT CASSSGFPNTGELFF
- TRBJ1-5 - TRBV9 TGTGCCAGCAGCTTGACCGGGTTCCTGAATCAGCCCCAGCATTTT CASSLTGFLNQPQHF
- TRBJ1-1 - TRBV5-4 TGTGCCAGCAGCCTCGAGGCCAGTAGAACCACTGAAGCTTTCTTT CASSLEASRTTEAFF
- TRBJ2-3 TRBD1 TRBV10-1 TGCGCCAGCAGTGAGGGGACAGGGCACACAGATACGCAGTATTTT CASSEGTGHTDTQYF
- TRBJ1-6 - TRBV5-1 TGCGCCAGCAGGGGGGAGGGGAGGAATTCACCCCTCCACTTT CASRGEGRNSPLHF
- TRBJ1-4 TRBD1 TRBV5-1 TGCGCCAGCAGCCCAGGGACAGTTACAACTAATGAAAAACTGTTTTTT CASSPGTVTTNEKLFF
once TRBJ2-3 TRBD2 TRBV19 TGTGCCAGTAGTATAGGCCAAGCGGGAGGGCCCGCAGATACGCAGTATTTT CASSIGQAGGPADTQYF
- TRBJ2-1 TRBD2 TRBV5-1 TGCGCCAGCAGTTCCAGCGGGGGAATCAATGGGTTCTTC CASSSSGGINGFF
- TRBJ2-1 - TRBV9 TGTGCCAGCAGCGTAGCGAGCTCCTACAATGAGCAGTTCTTC CASSVASSYNEQFF
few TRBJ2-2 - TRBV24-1 TGTGCCACCAGTGCCCCGGGGTTACGGGGTACCGGGGAGCTGTTTTTT CATSAPGLRGTGELFF
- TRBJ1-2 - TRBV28 TGTGCCAGCAGTTTCCCCTCAGGGAGCGGCTATGGCTACACCTTC CASSFPSGSGYGYTF
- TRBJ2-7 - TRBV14 TGTGCCAGCAGCCCCCAAAGAACAGCCCACGAGCAGTACTTC CASSPQRTAHEQYF